These T cell receptor beta chains were read from a single sample in a study of PD-1 blockade in classical Hodgkin lymphoma. The protocol was immunoSEQ multiplex PCR, while the TCRdb copy is restricted to in-frame clones and leaves out a portion. The profile covers about 93,000 clones, with more than 70% appearing a single time and approximately 9% taken by the ten largest. The specimen comprised peripheral blood mononuclear cells (PBMCs), sampled before the fourth cycle of nivolumab. These receptors were obtained from a human donor with classical Hodgkin lymphoma. CDR3s leave out the opening cysteine and the closing phenylalanine or tryptophan. Fields, in order: D gene, J gene, V gene, CDR3 protein. A D gene is named only where the DNA matches it firmly.

d_gene: TRBD2
j_gene: TRBJ2-5
v_gene: TRBV11-2
CDR3aa: ASSSGLAEETQY

d_gene: TRBD1
j_gene: TRBJ2-5
v_gene: TRBV5-1
CDR3aa: ASSLVPGQGSWWVETQY

d_gene: TRBD2
j_gene: TRBJ2-2
v_gene: TRBV7-3
CDR3aa: ASSRTSGGSGAGELF

d_gene: .
j_gene: TRBJ2-1
v_gene: TRBV5-6
CDR3aa: ASSSGLEYNEQF

d_gene: .
j_gene: TRBJ2-5
v_gene: TRBV5-4
CDR3aa: ASSLGGGTQETQY

d_gene: TRBD2
j_gene: TRBJ2-3
v_gene: TRBV19
CDR3aa: ASSIGGYTDTQY

d_gene: .
j_gene: TRBJ1-5
v_gene: TRBV7-2
CDR3aa: ASRAPGAGAQPQH

d_gene: .
j_gene: TRBJ1-6
v_gene: TRBV27
CDR3aa: ASSPELGGSYNSPLH

d_gene: TRBD1
j_gene: TRBJ1-2
v_gene: TRBV5-1
CDR3aa: ASSLSPGQQLELT

d_gene: .
j_gene: TRBJ1-2
v_gene: TRBV7-6
CDR3aa: ASSLADSNYGYT

d_gene: .
j_gene: TRBJ2-5
v_gene: TRBV2
CDR3aa: ASSGGKETQY

d_gene: .
j_gene: TRBJ1-2
v_gene: TRBV9
CDR3aa: ASSEAGGPPGRYT

d_gene: TRBD2
j_gene: TRBJ2-1
v_gene: TRBV10-2
CDR3aa: ASSDRVWLAGAYNEQF

d_gene: TRBD1
j_gene: TRBJ1-4
v_gene: TRBV28
CDR3aa: ASRNTGTGYNEKLF

d_gene: .
j_gene: TRBJ2-3
v_gene: TRBV9
CDR3aa: ASSVTPLGGSTDTQY

d_gene: TRBD2
j_gene: TRBJ2-3
v_gene: TRBV4-1
CDR3aa: ASSQEGLAVRDTQY

d_gene: TRBD2
j_gene: TRBJ2-7
v_gene: TRBV11-2
CDR3aa: ASSILAGLAYEQY

d_gene: .
j_gene: TRBJ1-5
v_gene: TRBV5-1
CDR3aa: ASSFGGNQPQH

d_gene: TRBD2
j_gene: TRBJ2-3
v_gene: TRBV6-4
CDR3aa: ASSAEGLAFGTQY

d_gene: .
j_gene: TRBJ2-3
v_gene: TRBV18
CDR3aa: ASSPVDRSTDTQY

d_gene: .
j_gene: TRBJ2-7
v_gene: TRBV7-8
CDR3aa: ASSLARENYEQY